One and the same sample provided the 31 T cell receptor beta chains below, sequenced in a study of blood T cell repertoires in COVID-19. Profiling relied on immunoSEQ multiplex PCR, and the TCRdb table lists in-frame clones only, not all of them. Of roughly 100,000 clones in the sample, about 76% were seen once. Sequencing was carried out using peripheral blood. The receptors originated from a man of 80 years or more with acute or convalescent COVID-19.

This chain connects TRBV5-1 to TRBJ2-2, with TRBD1 identical over 9 bases. The CDR3 has 14 amino acids. Germline V CDR1 and CDR2: SGHRS, YFSETQ. The ends lost 4 bases at V and 7 bases at J; junction bases unmatched: 5. The CDR3, as DNA: TGCGCCAGCAGCAGGACAGGGGAGGGCGGGGAGCTGTTTTTT. Its protein is CASSRTGEGGELFF.

V and J are TRBV5-1 and TRBJ2-7; 11 nucleotides align to TRBD2. The V segment lost 4 bases and the J segment 4 bases; nucleotides outside the gene matches: 7. Germline V gene lookup returns CDR1 SGHRS and CDR2 YFSETQ. The CDR3 spans 15 residues. The CDR3 spells CASSETSGRPYEQYF. CDR3 bases: TGCGCCAGCAGCGAAACTAGCGGGAGACCTTACGAGCAGTACTTC.

This sequence joins TRBV7-2 and TRBJ2-2, with 12 bases identical to TRBD2. V was clipped by 10 bases and J by 7 bases; unmatched bases: 10. This CDR3 region has 15 residues. Germline CDR1 is SGHTA and CDR2 is FQGNSA. The CDR3 DNA reads TGTGCCACCACGACTAGCGGGAGACAGGACGGGGAGCTGTTTTTT. Translation gives CATTTSGRQDGELFF.

V and J are TRBV5-1 and TRBJ1-1; 8 bases line up with TRBD1. This CDR3 region has 15 residues. CDR1 SGHRS and CDR2 YFSETQ come from the germline V gene. V was clipped by 2 bases and J by 3 bases; unmatched bases: 6. The CDR3 DNA reads TGCGCCAGCAGCTTCAGGGGGCGCGGGGACACTGAAGCTTTCTTT. Translated: CASSFRGRGDTEAFF.

The rearrangement uses TRBV5-6 and TRBJ1-1, with TRBD1 matching over 8 bases. V shed 4 bases and J 4 bases; nucleotides not matched to a gene: 6. This CDR3 has 14 residues. Germline V gene data show CDR1 as SGHDT and CDR2 as YYEEEE. The CDR3 loop is CASSIYRGSTEAFF. DNA for the CDR3: TGTGCCAGCAGCATTTACAGGGGGAGCACTGAAGCTTTCTTT.

The chain couples TRBV28 to TRBJ1-1; D is unclear. This CDR3 is built from 13 residues. Trimming removed 1 base at V and 11 bases at J, with 14 bases between. Germline V gene lookup returns CDR1 MDHEN and CDR2 SYDVKM. The CDR3 coding sequence is TGTGCCAGCAGTTTATTCTTGTGGGAGGCGGCTTTCTTT. The encoded protein is CASSLFLWEAAFF.

This clone has just one count. The chain's CDR3 is CASSIATGNSRRTGELFF. CDR3 in DNA: TGTGCCAGTAGTATAGCGACAGGGAATTCCCGAAGGACCGGGGAGCTGTTTTTT. The chain recombines TRBV19 with TRBJ2-2; TRBD1 matches at 7 bases. V lost 1 base to trimming and J lost 5 bases; unmatched junction nucleotides: 13. Germline V gives CDR1 LNHDA, CDR2 SQIVND (reference sequence). The CDR3 is made up of 18 amino acids. Full variable domain (rest looked up from reference TRBV19 and TRBJ2-2): DGGITQSPKYLFRKEGQNVTLSCEQNLNHDAMYWYRQDPGQGLRLIYYSQIVNDFQKGDIAEGYSVSREKKESFPLTVTSAQKNPTAFYLCASSIATGNSRRTGELFFGEGSRLTVL.

This chain connects TRBV19 to TRBJ2-1, with TRBD2 identical over 10 bases. The CDR3 sequence is 16 residues long. The germline V gene encodes CDR1 LNHDA and CDR2 SQIVND (reference sequence). Trimming took 5 bases from V and 4 from J; bases not matched to a gene: 8. The chain's CDR3 is CASSWRSSGSYNEQFF. In nucleotides, the CDR3 is TGTGCCAGTAGTTGGCGGTCTAGCGGGAGTTACAATGAGCAGTTCTTC.

CDR3 loop: CAIKERGFADTQYF. The CDR3 DNA is TGTGCCATCAAAGAACGGGGATTCGCAGATACGCAGTATTTT. This chain connects TRBV10-3 to TRBJ2-3, with D possibly TRBD2 on 5 matching bases. This CDR3 has 14 residues. V lost 7 bases to trimming and J lost 4 bases, with 15 bases between them. Germline loops: CDR1 ENHRY, CDR2 SYGVKD.

The V and J genes are TRBV19 and TRBJ2-1, with TRBD2 identical over 12 bases. Germline V gives CDR1 LNHDA, CDR2 SQIVND (reference sequence). This CDR3 has 17 residues. Trimming at V came to 1 base and at J to 7 bases, leaving 8 bases not matched to a gene. In nucleotides, the CDR3 is TGTGCCAGTAGTATAGCGCGACTAGCGGGAGTCGTGAATGAGCAGTTCTTC. Protein: CASSIARLAGVVNEQFF.

This clone was detected a few times. V is TRBV18 and J is TRBJ2-1; 7 bases fit TRBD1. Germline assignment: CDR1 KGHSH and CDR2 LQKENI. J was trimmed by 10 bases and V by 4 bases; bases with no gene match: 13. The CDR3 has 15 amino acids. The CDR3 sequence is CASSRPGTEAGEQFF. In DNA form, the CDR3 reads TGTGCCAGCTCACGTCCCGGGACAGAGGCAGGGGAGCAGTTCTTC.

J is TRBJ2-2 and V is TRBV28; tentative D call: TRBD1 (5 bases). V was pared by 4 bases and J by 9 bases, with 9 bases between. The germline V gene has CDR1 MDHEN and CDR2 SYDVKM. This CDR3 comprises 12 residues. CDR3 nucleotide sequence: TGTGCCAGCAGTTCTACAGGCTGGGAGCTGTTTTTT. Its translation is CASSSTGWELFF.

The V call is TRBV28, the J call TRBJ1-1, with D possibly being TRBD1 (6 bases). Trimming removed 6 bases at V and 5 bases at J, with 7 bases between. Germline V gene sequence: CDR1 MDHEN, CDR2 SYDVKM. The CDR3 totals 11 residues. CDR3 sequence (DNA): TGTGCCAGCAGAACAGGGACTGAAGCTTTCTTT. Its protein product is CASRTGTEAFF.

This chain connects TRBV9 to TRBJ1-3; D is possibly TRBD1 (6 bases). CDR3 size: 17 residues. CDR1 is SGDLS, CDR2 YYNGEE, per germline. Trimming removed 3 bases from V and 0 bases from J, with 16 bases in between. The CDR3 DNA is TGTGCCAGCAGCGGAGAAGGACAGCTATTCTCTGGAAACACCATATATTTT. This codes for CASSGEGQLFSGNTIYF.

As to this clone: Sequence at one end of the junction differs from germline and may be a read error. The J gene is TRBJ1-2, the V gene TRBV5-4, with D possibly matching TRBD1 (5 bases). The CDR3 totals 12 residues. CDR1 is SGHNT, CDR2 YYREEE, per germline (reference sequence). In nucleotides, the CDR3 is TGTGCCAGCACCTTGCTAGGGGCTGGCTACACCTTC. Translation gives CASTLLGAGYTF. The whole variable domain, remainder taken from reference TRBV5-4 and TRBJ1-2, is ETGVTQSPTHLIKTRGQQVTLRCSSQSGHNTVSWYQQALGQGPQFIFQYYREEENGRGNFPPRFSGLQFPNYSSELNVNALELDDSALYLCASTLLGAGYTFGSGTRLTVV.

The chain links TRBV29-1 to TRBJ1-2; possible D gene TRBD1, 6 bases. This CDR3 comprises 15 residues. V lost 0 bases to trimming and J lost 4 bases, with 15 bases between them. The V gene's germline CDR1 is SQVTM and CDR2 ANQGSEA. The CDR3: CSVEDRRQASYGYTF. The CDR3 coding sequence is TGCAGCGTTGAAGATCGGAGACAGGCCTCCTATGGCTACACCTTC.

V usage is TRBV24-1 and J usage is TRBJ2-1; D is perhaps TRBD2 (6 bases). Trimming took off 9 bases at V and 2 bases at J, with 13 bases between the two ends. Germline CDR1 is KGHDR and CDR2 is SFDVKD. This CDR3 contains 14 residues. CDR3 in DNA: TGTGCCACCGGGAGGACGGGAACCTACAATGAGCAGTTCTTC. It yields the protein CATGRTGTYNEQFF.

J is TRBJ2-5 and V is TRBV18, with a weak D call TRBD1 (5 bases). This CDR3 is built from 14 residues. Between the trimmed V and J ends, which lost 3 bases and 5 bases, there was a span of 13 bases. CDR1 and CDR2 from the germline V gene are KGHSH and LQKENI. The CDR3 DNA sequence: TGTGCCAGCTCACCGGATTCCAGGGTTGAGACCCAGTACTTC. It yields the protein CASSPDSRVETQYF.

The rearrangement links TRBV18 to TRBJ2-7; TRBD2 matches 12 bases. Trimming at V came to 0 bases and at J to 1 base, leaving 4 bases not matched to a gene. This CDR3 has 17 amino acids. Germline-derived CDR1 and CDR2 are KGHSH and LQKENI. CDR3: CASSPPWTSGNSYEQYF. In DNA form, the CDR3 reads TGTGCCAGCTCACCACCGTGGACTAGCGGGAATTCCTACGAGCAGTACTTC.

The rearrangement joins TRBV28 to TRBJ2-7, with 7 bases matching TRBD2. J gave up 2 bases and V 2 bases, and 15 bases lay outside the gene matches. The CDR3 is 18 amino acids. Per the germline V gene, CDR1 is MDHEN and CDR2 is SYDVKM. The DNA for the CDR3 is TGTGCCAGCAGTTTAGGTGGTAGCGGGCCTACCCTAACCTACGAGCAGTACTTC. Its protein is CASSLGGSGPTLTYEQYF.

The chain couples TRBV11-3 to TRBJ2-1; TRBD2 aligns across 10 bases. Germline V gives CDR1 SGHNT, CDR2 YENEEA. The CDR3 spans 19 residues. J gave up 0 bases and V 2 bases, and 10 bases lay outside the gene matches. CDR3 sequence reads: CASSLRGAGGSSSYNEQFF. The CDR3 DNA follows: TGTGCCAGCAGCTTAAGGGGAGCGGGAGGGTCAAGCTCCTACAATGAGCAGTTCTTC.

The chain employs TRBV7-9 and TRBJ1-1; 8 nucleotides line up with TRBD1. Germline V gene data show CDR1 as SEHNR and CDR2 as FQNEAQ (reference sequence). The ends lost 5 bases at V and 7 bases at J; junction bases unmatched: 21. There are 18 residues in the CDR3. CDR3 sequence: CASSPHRDRYRRGLEAFF. The CDR3 DNA is TGTGCCAGCAGCCCGCACCGGGACAGGTACCGACGGGGTCTTGAAGCTTTCTTT.

CDR3 nucleotide sequence: TGTGCCAGCAGCTGGGCAGGATCCTACAATGAGCAGTTCTTC. As protein: CASSWAGSYNEQFF. This chain joins TRBV5-6 and TRBJ2-1; D is unresolved. The germline CDR1 and CDR2 sequences are SGHDT and YYEEEE. V shed 3 bases and J shed 1 base, with 8 bases lying between them. CDR3 length equals 14 residues. The complete variable domain, with remaining parts taken from reference TRBV5-6 and TRBJ2-1, reads DAGVTQSPTHLIKTRGQQVTLRCSPKSGHDTVSWYQQALGQGPQFIFQYYEEEERQRGNFPDRFSGHQFPNYSSELNVNALLLGDSALYLCASSWAGSYNEQFFGPGTRLTVL.

V usage is TRBV19 and J usage is TRBJ1-4, with a possible D match to TRBD1 (6 bases). With 5 bases removed from V and 7 bases from J, the gap between germline ends came to 14 bases. CDR3 size: 14 residues. Looked up from germline, CDR1 is LNHDA and CDR2 is SQIVND (reference sequence). CDR3 coding DNA: TGTGCCAGTAGTCCCACGGGGGGCTCTGAAAAACTGTTTTTT. Residues: CASSPTGGSEKLFF.

The chain is built from TRBV7-2 and TRBJ1-1; 10 bases align to TRBD1. The CDR3 sequence is 15 residues long. CDR1 and CDR2 from the germline V gene are SGHTA and FQGNSA. The ends lost 3 bases at V and 5 bases at J; junction bases unmatched: 6. Written as DNA, the CDR3 is TGTGCCAGCAGCTTCGGGACAGGGGTAAGGACTGAAGCTTTCTTT. Amino acids: CASSFGTGVRTEAFF.

About this clone: Additional DNA sequences in this sample encode the identical CDR3. The gene calls are TRBV18 and TRBJ1-2; TRBD1 aligns across 12 bases. J gave up 3 bases and V 3 bases, and 5 bases lay outside the gene matches. This CDR3 has 16 residues. In germline, CDR1 is KGHSH, CDR2 LQKENI. Written as DNA, the CDR3 is TGTGCCAGCTCACCGGCCGGGACAGGGGGCGACTATGGCTACACCTTC. It specifies CASSPAGTGGDYGYTF. Full variable domain (missing parts from reference TRBV18 and TRBJ1-2): NAGVMQNPRHLVRRRGQEARLRCSPMKGHSHVYWYRQLPEEGLKFMVYLQKENIIDESGMPKERFSAEFPKEGPSILRIQQVVRGDSAAYFCASSPAGTGGDYGYTFGSGTRLTVV.

This clone was found once. The chain links TRBV19 to TRBJ1-5, with D perhaps matching TRBD1 (5 bases). Trimming left V 7 bases short and J 4 bases short, with 20 bases between. The CDR3 is made up of 16 amino acids. CDR1 LNHDA and CDR2 SQIVND come from the germline V gene (reference sequence). The CDR3 nucleotides read TGTGCCAGTACCGGGCCGCCGGGGGGTTTTAATCAGCCCCAGCATTTT. Encoded protein: CASTGPPGGFNQPQHF.

This clone was picked up a small number of times. This chain uses TRBV5-4 with TRBJ2-1; TRBD2 is a possible D gene (5 bases). V was shortened by 4 bases and J by 6 bases, with 20 bases between the two germline ends. The germline V gene encodes CDR1 SGHNT and CDR2 YYREEE (reference sequence). This CDR3 region has 16 residues. CDR3 sequence (DNA): TGTGCCAGCAGCCTTGGAGACTATAGCCCCTCCAATGAGCAGTTCTTC. Encoded protein: CASSLGDYSPSNEQFF.

The rearrangement joins TRBV2 to TRBJ1-1; D not resolved. Germline V gene data show CDR1 as SNHLY and CDR2 as FYNNEI. Trimming shortened V by 6 bases and J by 5 bases, and 10 bases separated the two germline ends. This CDR3 has 12 residues. The CDR3 DNA follows: TGTGCCAGCAGGAGGTCGGGGACTGAAGCTTTCTTT. Translated: CASRRSGTEAFF.

This chain connects TRBV7-8 to TRBJ2-5; tentatively, D is TRBD1 (6 bases). Trimming took off 7 bases at V and 1 base at J, with 13 bases between the two ends. Germline CDR1 is SGHVS and CDR2 is FQNEAQ. The CDR3 spans 14 residues. In nucleotides, the CDR3 is TGTGCCAGCAACACCGGACAGATCCAAGAGACCCAGTACTTC. It specifies CASNTGQIQETQYF.

The chain combines TRBV18 with TRBJ1-1; D is unclear. Per the germline V gene, CDR1 is KGHSH and CDR2 is LQKENI. This CDR3 spans 13 amino acids. Deletions cut 1 base from V and 8 bases from J, with 11 bases between. Here the CDR3 reads CASSPRTTREAFF. The CDR3 nucleotides are TGTGCCAGCTCACCACGTACGACGAGGGAAGCTTTCTTT.